Listed below are T cell receptor beta chains from one sample, sequenced in a study of beta chain features in type 1 diabetes. Generated by immunoSEQ multiplex PCR, the TCRdb table keeps only in-frame clones and is missing some. The repertoire has some 700,000 clones, roughly 12% of them found once; the top ten carry 0.022%. Sequenced input: naive CD4+ T cells from blood. These receptors were obtained from a man aged 18 to 30 with type 1 diabetes. Both conserved end residues are part of each CDR3. The D gene is left open where the match is weak. Only part of the rows carry a size: once, few, many, or a class if the clone is expanded.

CDR3aa	CDR3nt	d_gene	j_gene	abundance	v_gene
CASSTPATGFNEQFF	TGTGCCAGCAGCACCCCCGCGACAGGGTTCAATGAGCAGTTCTTC	TRBD1	TRBJ2-1	-	TRBV5-4
CASSLQGTGANVLTF	TGTGCCAGCAGCTTACAGGGTACTGGGGCCAACGTCCTGACTTTC	-	TRBJ2-6	few	TRBV5-6
CASSLQGASGEQYF	TGTGCCAGCAGCTTACAGGGGGCCTCGGGAGAGCAGTACTTC	TRBD1	TRBJ2-7	few	TRBV7-2
CASSFGTGDQPQHF	TGCGCCAGCAGCTTTGGAACAGGGGATCAGCCCCAGCATTTT	TRBD1	TRBJ1-5	-	TRBV5-1
CASSQNQETQYF	TGTGCCAGCAGTCAGAACCAAGAGACCCAGTACTTC	-	TRBJ2-5	-	TRBV14
CASSFGETQYF	TGTGCCAGCAGCTTCGGAGAGACCCAGTACTTC	-	TRBJ2-5	-	TRBV7-6
CASSVGRDPVYEQFF	TGTGCCAGCAGCGTAGGGAGGGACCCCGTCTATGAGCAGTTCTTC	-	TRBJ2-1	-	TRBV9
CASGGQSDGYTF	TGTGCCAGCGGGGGGCAATCCGATGGCTACACCTTC	-	TRBJ1-2	-	TRBV28
CASRPSGGAGETQYF	TGTGCCAGCAGGCCTAGCGGGGGGGCCGGAGAGACCCAGTACTTC	TRBD2	TRBJ2-5	few	TRBV27
CASSREVGAAQYF	TGTGCCAGCAGTAGGGAGGTCGGGGCGGCCCAGTACTTC	-	TRBJ2-5	few	TRBV25-1
CASSPFRGDSEAFF	TGTGCCAGCAGCCCCTTTCGGGGGGACAGTGAAGCTTTCTTT	TRBD1	TRBJ1-1	few	TRBV14
CAIRHRDGANVLTF	TGTGCCATCAGGCACAGGGATGGGGCCAACGTCCTGACTTTC	-	TRBJ2-6	few	TRBV10-3
CASSRQGERGYEQYF	TGTGCCAGCAGTAGACAGGGAGAACGAGGCTACGAGCAGTACTTC	TRBD1	TRBJ2-7	-	TRBV27
CATSRIPGPLHF	TGTGCCACCAGCAGGATACCGGGCCCTCTCCACTTT	-	TRBJ1-6	-	TRBV15
CASSVGTEETQYF	TGTGCCAGTAGTGTCGGGACAGAAGAGACCCAGTACTTC	TRBD1	TRBJ2-5	-	TRBV19
CASSVHQQNTEAFF	TGTGCCAGCAGCGTACACCAACAGAACACTGAAGCTTTCTTT	-	TRBJ1-1	-	TRBV9
CAWSIGTDNEQYF	TGTGCCTGGAGTATAGGGACAGACAACGAGCAGTACTTC	TRBD1	TRBJ2-7	-	TRBV30
CASSLLGDGYTF	TGTGCCAGTAGCCTATTGGGGGATGGCTACACCTTC	-	TRBJ1-2	few	TRBV19
CSVGAGTSTDTQYF	TGCAGCGTTGGAGCGGGGACTAGCACAGATACGCAGTATTTT	TRBD2	TRBJ2-3	-	TRBV29-1
CASTAIPPTAGGHEQYF	TGTGCCAGCACCGCCATCCCACCTACGGCAGGGGGCCACGAGCAGTACTTC	TRBD1	TRBJ2-7	-	TRBV7-9
CASREQGTGELFF	TGTGCCAGCAGAGAACAGGGAACCGGGGAGCTGTTTTTT	-	TRBJ2-2	-	TRBV6-5
CASSSGDSYKETQYF	TGTGCCAGCAGCTCGGGGGACAGTTACAAAGAGACCCAGTACTTC	-	TRBJ2-5	few	TRBV7-9
CASSRTSGGSYEQYF	TGTGCCAGCAGCAGGACTAGCGGGGGATCCTACGAGCAGTACTTC	TRBD2	TRBJ2-7	-	TRBV7-2
CASRTGGGNQPQHF	TGTGCCAGCCGAACAGGGGGTGGCAATCAGCCCCAGCATTTT	TRBD1	TRBJ1-5	-	TRBV6-5
CASSPGTGLQETQYF	TGTGCCAGCAGCCCGGGGACAGGGTTGCAAGAGACCCAGTACTTC	TRBD1	TRBJ2-5	few	TRBV5-4
CASIESWGAQETQYF	TGTGCCAGCATCGAAAGTTGGGGGGCCCAAGAGACCCAGTACTTC	-	TRBJ2-5	few	TRBV7-8
CASSERGPEGGANVLTF	TGTGCCAGCAGTGAACGGGGGCCTGAAGGAGGGGCCAACGTCCTGACTTTC	-	TRBJ2-6	-	TRBV2
CASSFQGADTEAFF	TGCGCCAGCAGCTTTCAGGGGGCCGACACTGAAGCTTTCTTT	TRBD1	TRBJ1-1	few	TRBV5-1
CASSLEGQPSTDTQYF	TGCGCCAGCAGCTTGGAGGGACAGCCTAGCACAGATACGCAGTATTTT	TRBD1	TRBJ2-3	-	TRBV5-1
CASSVGTANTEAFF	TGTGCCAGCAGTGTCGGGACAGCGAACACTGAAGCTTTCTTT	TRBD1	TRBJ1-1	-	TRBV6-5
CASSEYSGVLRGYTF	TGTGCCAGCAGTGAATATTCAGGGGTCCTAAGAGGCTACACCTTC	-	TRBJ1-2	few	TRBV25-1
CASSAPILNGYTF	TGTGCCAGCAGCGCCCCTATTCTGAATGGCTACACCTTC	-	TRBJ1-2	-	TRBV9
CAWNSGMETQYF	TGTGCCTGGAATTCCGGAATGGAGACCCAGTACTTC	-	TRBJ2-5	few	TRBV30
CAWREGAGNTIYF	TGTGCCTGGAGGGAAGGCGCTGGAAACACCATATATTTT	-	TRBJ1-3	few	TRBV30
CASSQARSGGAADTQYF	TGTGCCAGCAGTCAAGCTCGCAGCGGGGGGGCCGCAGATACGCAGTATTTT	TRBD2	TRBJ2-3	few	TRBV6-1
CASARDRVNYGYTF	TGTGCCAGCGCCCGGGACAGAGTTAACTATGGCTACACCTTC	TRBD1	TRBJ1-2	-	TRBV27
CASSPERGLTGELFF	TGCGCCAGCAGCCCGGAGAGGGGGCTTACCGGGGAGCTGTTTTTT	TRBD1	TRBJ2-2	-	TRBV5-1
CASSEGGGSTDTQYF	TGTGCCAGCAGTGAAGGCGGCGGAAGCACAGATACGCAGTATTTT	-	TRBJ2-3	few	TRBV25-1
CASRDRGSETQYF	TGTGCCAGCAGAGACAGGGGTTCAGAGACCCAGTACTTC	TRBD1	TRBJ2-5	-	TRBV6-6
CASSPSPYEQYF	TGTGCCAGCAGCCCCAGCCCCTACGAGCAGTACTTC	-	TRBJ2-7	-	TRBV27
CASSSLLGQGRSGANVLTF	TGTGCCAGCAGCTCATTACTTGGACAGGGAAGGTCTGGGGCCAACGTCCTGACTTTC	TRBD1	TRBJ2-6	few	TRBV7-9